The 5 T cell receptor beta chains below come from one sample, sequenced in a study of OX40 agonist ivuxolimab in advanced cancers. Assay used: immunoSEQ multiplex PCR; TCRdb lists only in-frame clones, some missing. The sample lists 100,000 to 120,000 clones, 89% occurring once. The sequencing here drew on CD4+ or CD8+ T cells sorted from blood, taken in a trial of the OX40 agonist ivuxolimab. These receptors came from an adult with an advanced solid tumor such as melanoma, head and neck, liver or kidney cancer.

The chain couples TRBV6-1 to TRBJ1-3, with D uncertain. The CDR3 has 15 residues. Trimming stripped 6 bases from V and 0 bases from J, with 12 bases between. Germline assignment: CDR1 MNHNS and CDR2 SASEGT. CDR3 sequence: CASSPSGGSGNTIYF. The CDR3 nucleotides are TGTGCCAGCAGCCCATCTGGAGGCTCTGGAAACACCATATATTTT.

The table lists this clone with a few counts. This chain uses TRBV7-2 with TRBJ1-1; tentative D call: TRBD1 (6 bases). With 1 base removed from V and 8 bases from J, the gap between germline ends came to 17 bases. Looked up from germline, CDR1 is SGHTA and CDR2 is FQGNSA. This CDR3 has 15 residues. Here the CDR3 reads CASSLESTGSREAFF. As DNA, the CDR3 is TGTGCCAGCAGCTTAGAGAGTACAGGGAGTAGAGAAGCTTTCTTT.

The chain is built from TRBV4-3 and TRBJ2-3; D tentatively reads TRBD1 or TRBD2 (6 bases each). The CDR3 spans 16 residues. Trimming cost V 0 bases and J 1 base, with 11 bases left between them. Per the germline V gene, CDR1 is LGHNA and CDR2 is YSLEER. The CDR3 DNA sequence: TGCGCCAGCAGCCAAGACCGGGGGCTAGGCACAGATACGCAGTATTTT. Protein product: CASSQDRGLGTDTQYF.

This clone was found once. This chain links TRBV11-2 with TRBJ1-2, with D hard to call. Germline V gene sequence: CDR1 SGHAT, CDR2 FQNNGV. V dropped 0 bases and J dropped 2 bases, with 7 bases sitting between them. CDR3 length: 14 residues. The CDR3 loop is CASSLEEGNYGYTF. DNA for the CDR3: TGTGCCAGCAGCTTAGAGGAGGGAAACTATGGCTACACCTTC.

The V and J genes are TRBV7-2 and TRBJ2-6; D may be TRBD2 (6 bases). The CDR3 runs to 17 residues. Trimming removed 4 bases from V and 0 bases from J, with 13 bases in between. Per the germline V gene, CDR1 is SGHTA and CDR2 is FQGNSA. The CDR3 DNA is TGTGCCAGCAGCTCCTCCGGGACTCCCTCTGGGGCCAACGTCCTGACTTTC. It translates to CASSSSGTPSGANVLTF.